Listed here are 32 T cell receptor beta chains from one sample, sequenced in a study of shared clonotypes between healthy human individuals. Profiled with immunoSEQ multiplex PCR; TCRdb holds only in-frame clones, not every one. Of 1.5 million to 1.9 million clones in the sample, around 98% were seen once. The sequenced material came from naive CD4+ T cells sorted from blood. Subset of the sample: CD45RA+ positively selected. The source of these receptors is a man aged 25 to 40 in good health.

The V call is TRBV18, the J call TRBJ2-4, with 10 positions matching TRBD2. Trimming removed 5 bases from V and 2 bases from J; junction bases left unmatched: 12. The CDR3 is 18 amino acids. Germline lookup yields CDR1 KGHSH and CDR2 LQKENI. Here the CDR3 reads CASSSLPERGGSKNIQYF. CDR3 DNA: TGTGCCAGCTCATCTCTCCCGGAGCGGGGGGGGTCCAAAAACATTCAGTACTTC.

The chain joins TRBV29-1 to TRBJ2-1, with unresolved D. The germline V gene has CDR1 SQVTM and CDR2 ANQGSEA. The CDR3 sequence is 13 residues long. Trimming shortened V by 7 bases and J by 5 bases, and 15 bases separated the two germline ends. CDR3 region: CSASRSDNNEQFF. For the CDR3, the DNA is TGCAGCGCCTCAAGGAGCGACAACAATGAGCAGTTCTTC.

This chain links TRBV6-5 with TRBJ2-7; D is possibly TRBD1 (5 bases). The germline gives CDR1 MNHEY, CDR2 SVGAGI. The CDR3 length is 14 residues. V lost 5 bases, J lost 1 base, and 12 bases lay in between. The CDR3 nucleotides read TGTGCCAGCAGTCAAAGACAGAAATCCTACGAGCAGTACTTC. This codes for CASSQRQKSYEQYF.

The chain combines TRBV14 with TRBJ2-3, with D possibly TRBD1 on 8 matching bases. From germline, CDR1 is SGHDN and CDR2 FVKESK. This CDR3 is built from 16 residues. V was cut by 2 bases and J by 3 bases, with 15 bases left in between. The CDR3 is CASSQHTGGVTDTQYF. The CDR3 DNA follows: TGTGCCAGCAGCCAACACACAGGGGGGGTAACAGATACGCAGTATTTT.

This chain links TRBV19 with TRBJ1-2, with D perhaps TRBD1 (5 bases). Trimming removed 7 bases from V and 4 bases from J, with 22 bases in between. Looked up from germline, CDR1 is LNHDA and CDR2 is SQIVND (reference sequence). The CDR3 runs to 16 residues. In DNA, the CDR3 is TGTGCCAGTATGGGCCTGGGGGGTCAACTCAGCTATGGCTACACCTTC. Its translation: CASMGLGGQLSYGYTF.

The chain couples TRBV7-9 to TRBJ1-2, with D unresolved. V lost 5 bases to trimming and J lost 3 bases, with 4 bases between them. CDR3 length: 11 residues. Germline V gene sequence: CDR1 SEHNR, CDR2 FQNEAQ (reference sequence). The CDR3 loop reads CASSRDYGYTF. The CDR3 bases are TGTGCCAGCAGCCGGGACTATGGCTACACCTTC. Combining the CDR3 with reference TRBV7-9 and TRBJ1-2 gives the whole variable domain DTGVSQNPRHKITKRGQNVTFRCDPISEHNRLYWYRQTLGQGPEFLTYFQNEAQLEKSRLLSDRFSAERPKGSFSTLEIQRTEQGDSAMYLCASSRDYGYTFGSGTRLTVV.

The chain couples TRBV28 to TRBJ2-7; unclear D gene. The V gene's germline CDR1 is MDHEN and CDR2 SYDVKM. This CDR3 comprises 14 residues. V was cut by 5 bases and J by 1 base, with 12 bases left in between. CDR3 amino acids: CASSRATPSYEQYF. CDR3 coding DNA: TGTGCCAGCAGTCGGGCAACTCCATCCTACGAGCAGTACTTC. Supplemented by reference TRBV28 and TRBJ2-7, the full variable domain reads DVKVTQSSRYLVKRTGEKVFLECVQDMDHENMFWYRQDPGLGLRLIYFSYDVKMKEKGDIPEGYSVSREKKERFSLILESASTNQTSMYLCASSRATPSYEQYFGPGTRLTVT.

The V gene is TRBV30, the J gene TRBJ2-5; D may be TRBD1 (6 bases). Germline lookup yields CDR1 GTSNPN and CDR2 SVGIG (reference sequence). The V gene lost 3 bases and the J gene lost 3 bases, with 11 bases spanning the gap. The CDR3 sequence is 13 residues long. CDR3: CAWSPRTEETQYF. CDR3 DNA: TGTGCCTGGAGCCCCCGGACAGAAGAGACCCAGTACTTC. Combining the CDR3 with reference TRBV30 and TRBJ2-5 gives the whole variable domain SQTIHQWPATLVQPVGSPLSLECTVEGTSNPNLYWYRQAAGRGLQLLFYSVGIGQISSEVPQNLSASRPQDRQFILSSKKLLLSDSGFYLCAWSPRTEETQYFGPGTRLLVL.

The chain carries TRBV10-3 and TRBJ2-7; 12 nucleotides match TRBD1. Germline V gene sequence: CDR1 ENHRY, CDR2 SYGVKD. V lost 4 bases to trimming and J lost 4 bases; unmatched junction nucleotides: 5. The length of the CDR3 is 15 residues. The CDR3 protein is CAISGGTGGGYEQYF. Written as DNA, the CDR3 is TGTGCCATCAGTGGAGGGACAGGGGGCGGGTACGAGCAGTACTTC.

V gene TRBV18 combines with J gene TRBJ1-1; D call uncertain. This CDR3 is 15 amino acids long. The V end was cut by 0 bases, the J end by 4 bases, with 12 bases between. CDR1 is KGHSH, CDR2 LQKENI, per germline. The CDR3 DNA reads TGTGCCAGCTCACCACCGGGTTCTTCGGGCACTGAAGCTTTCTTT. Protein product: CASSPPGSSGTEAFF. Drawing the rest from reference TRBV18 and TRBJ1-1, the complete variable domain is NAGVMQNPRHLVRRRGQEARLRCSPMKGHSHVYWYRQLPEEGLKFMVYLQKENIIDESGMPKERFSAEFPKEGPSILRIQQVVRGDSAAYFCASSPPGSSGTEAFFGQGTRLTVV.

This sequence joins TRBV4-3 and TRBJ2-4; 7 positions agree with TRBD2. The CDR3 is 16 residues long. Germline CDR1 LGHNA, CDR2 YSLEER. Unmatched junction bases numbered 8, after V lost 3 bases and J lost 3 bases. The chain's CDR3 is CASSQAGDGGKNIQYF. CDR3 nucleotide sequence: TGCGCCAGCAGCCAGGCGGGAGACGGGGGCAAAAACATTCAGTACTTC.

V usage is TRBV11-2 and J usage is TRBJ1-2; TRBD1 aligns across 7 bases. The length of the CDR3 is 15 residues. V trimming: 1 base; J trimming: 2 bases; junction bases outside the gene matches: 4. Germline V CDR1 and CDR2: SGHAT, FQNNGV. The CDR3 DNA is TGTGCCAGCAGCTTAGTTGCGGGACAGAACTATGGCTACACCTTC. It yields the protein CASSLVAGQNYGYTF.

The rearrangement joins TRBV18 to TRBJ1-2; D may be TRBD1 (6 bases). CDR3 size: 12 residues. Germline values: CDR1 KGHSH, CDR2 LQKENI. V lost 5 bases to trimming and J lost 6 bases, with 10 bases between them. CDR3 in amino acids: CASSSRGDGYTF. CDR3 bases: TGTGCCAGCTCATCCAGGGGTGATGGCTACACCTTC.

This CDR3 is CASSASPGTGLLYEQYF. CDR3 nucleotides: TGTGCCAGCAGCGCCTCTCCCGGGACAGGGCTCCTCTACGAGCAGTACTTC. The gene calls are TRBV9 and TRBJ2-7; TRBD1 aligns across 9 bases. CDR1 SGDLS and CDR2 YYNGEE come from the germline V gene. Trimming removed 3 bases from V and 3 bases from J; junction bases left unmatched: 13. The CDR3 has 17 amino acids.

This sequence joins TRBV5-6 and TRBJ2-7, with 7 bases aligning to TRBD2. The CDR3 sequence is 14 residues long. J lost 5 bases, V lost 6 bases, and 11 bases had no gene match. Germline values: CDR1 SGHDT, CDR2 YYEEEE. As DNA, the CDR3 is TGTGCCAGCATGCGTGGGGACGGGAGGCACGAGCAGTACTTC. Its protein product is CASMRGDGRHEQYF.

The genes are TRBV9 and TRBJ2-2; 10 bases align to TRBD1. CDR1 is SGDLS, CDR2 YYNGEE, per germline. With 4 bases clipped from V and 1 base from J, the junction kept 7 bases outside the gene matches. There are 17 residues in the CDR3. The CDR3 sequence: CASSIPRDRGNTGELFF. The CDR3 DNA sequence: TGTGCCAGCAGCATTCCCCGGGACAGGGGGAACACCGGGGAGCTGTTTTTT.

The rearrangement joins TRBV9 to TRBJ2-1; D is perhaps TRBD1 or TRBD2 (5 bases each). Germline V gene sequence: CDR1 SGDLS, CDR2 YYNGEE. The V and J ends lost 3 bases and 11 bases respectively, with 24 bases between them. CDR3 length equals 16 residues. The CDR3 nucleotides are TGTGCCAGCAGCGCCACCCCGGGACGACCCCTTCAAAAGCAGTTCTTC. Translating it yields CASSATPGRPLQKQFF.

The J gene is TRBJ1-3, the V gene TRBV29-1; D is perhaps TRBD1 (6 bases). Germline V gene lookup returns CDR1 SQVTM and CDR2 ANQGSEA. The CDR3 length is 14 residues. The V end lost 7 bases, the J end lost 4 bases, and 17 bases lay between the germline ends. CDR3 sequence (DNA): TGCAGCGCCGGAGGAGGGGGGGCAGGAAACACCATATATTTT. Translated, it gives CSAGGGGAGNTIYF.

This rearrangement joins TRBV28 to TRBJ2-7, with 11 bases aligning to TRBD1. CDR1 MDHEN and CDR2 SYDVKM come from the germline V gene. Trimming at V came to 5 bases and at J to 5 bases, leaving 11 bases not matched to a gene. The CDR3 spans 16 residues. CDR3: CASSPQRADRGHEQYF. CDR3 in DNA: TGTGCCAGCAGTCCCCAGCGCGCGGACAGGGGGCACGAGCAGTACTTC. Supplemented by reference TRBV28 and TRBJ2-7, the full variable domain reads DVKVTQSSRYLVKRTGEKVFLECVQDMDHENMFWYRQDPGLGLRLIYFSYDVKMKEKGDIPEGYSVSREKKERFSLILESASTNQTSMYLCASSPQRADRGHEQYFGPGTRLTVT.

V and J are TRBV23-1 and TRBJ1-1; no reliable D call. TRBV23-1 is an ORF, and what it does is uncertain. Trimming shortened V by 0 bases and J by 0 bases, and 8 bases separated the two germline ends. There are 15 residues in the CDR3. The CDR3 sequence: CASSQSGDMNTEAFF. The CDR3 DNA reads as TGCGCCAGCAGTCAATCGGGAGATATGAACACTGAAGCTTTCTTT.

This chain uses TRBV15 with TRBJ2-7; 7 bases fit TRBD1. The germline V gene has CDR1 LNHNV and CDR2 YYDKDF (reference sequence). The CDR3 totals 15 residues. V shed 4 bases and J 0 bases; nucleotides not matched to a gene: 6. As DNA, the CDR3 is TGTGCCACCAGCATTAGGACAGGTCCCTCCTACGAGCAGTACTTC. It encodes CATSIRTGPSYEQYF.

The chain links TRBV27 to TRBJ2-7; D perhaps matches TRBD2 (6 bases). The length of the CDR3 is 13 residues. Germline CDR1 reads MNHEY; CDR2 reads SMNVEV (reference sequence). The germline V and J ends were trimmed by 10 bases and 6 bases, with 19 bases remaining between them. CDR3 region: CATGVEGRAEQYF. The CDR3 DNA reads TGTGCCACCGGGGTGGAGGGTCGGGCCGAGCAGTACTTC.

This clone was picked up one time. The rearrangement links TRBV15 to TRBJ2-2; TRBD2 matches at 12 bases. In germline, CDR1 is LNHNV, CDR2 YYDKDF (reference sequence). V shed 2 bases and J 6 bases; nucleotides not matched to a gene: 7. The CDR3 consists of 17 residues. This chain's CDR3 is CATSRRIASGRAGELFF. CDR3 DNA: TGTGCCACCAGCAGAAGAATAGCTAGCGGGAGGGCCGGGGAGCTGTTTTTT.

For this clone: The identical CDR3 is also encoded by other nucleotide sequences in the sample. The chain is built from TRBV7-2 and TRBJ2-7, with 7 positions matching TRBD2. Per germline, CDR1 SGHTA and CDR2 FQGNSA. This CDR3 is 15 amino acids long. J gave up 3 bases and V 5 bases, and 10 bases lay outside the gene matches. CDR3 protein: CASSLRAGTNYEQYF. The CDR3 DNA is TGTGCCAGCAGCCTCCGTGCCGGGACTAACTACGAGCAGTACTTC.

The chain joins TRBV15 to TRBJ2-5; 9 nucleotides line up with TRBD1. CDR3 length equals 15 residues. V was clipped by 3 bases and J by 5 bases; unmatched bases: 7. Per germline, CDR1 LNHNV and CDR2 YYDKDF (reference sequence). Here the CDR3 reads CATSRDGQGMETQYF. CDR3 coding DNA: TGTGCCACCAGCAGGGATGGACAGGGGATGGAGACCCAGTACTTC. Together with reference TRBV15 and TRBJ2-5, the CDR3 gives the full variable domain: DAMVIQNPRYQVTQFGKPVTLSCSQTLNHNVMYWYQQKSSQAPKLLFHYYDKDFNNEADTPDNFQSRRPNTSFCFLDIRSPGLGDTAMYLCATSRDGQGMETQYFGPGTRLLVL.

This chain links TRBV19 with TRBJ2-7; 9 positions agree with TRBD1. Germline V CDR1 and CDR2: LNHDA, SQIVND (reference sequence). The junction had 11 bases not matched to a gene; V was cut back by 5 bases and J by 6 bases. CDR3 size: 15 residues. CDR3 sequence (DNA): TGTGCCAGTAGTTGGACACTCACAGGGGGCGGCGAGCAGTACTTC. Translating gives CASSWTLTGGGEQYF.

Only one count was recorded for this clone. The chain couples TRBV6-6 to TRBJ1-1, with TRBD1 as a possible D gene (6 bases). The CDR3 is 15 residues long. With 5 bases removed from V and 0 bases from J, the gap between germline ends came to 13 bases. The V gene's germline CDR1 is MNHNY and CDR2 SVGAGI (reference sequence). CDR3 coding DNA: TGTGCCAGCAGTCCCGGGACACAAATGAACACTGAAGCTTTCTTT. Protein product: CASSPGTQMNTEAFF.

The genes are TRBV5-1 and TRBJ1-2, with D tentatively TRBD1 (5 bases). The V end lost 3 bases, the J end lost 0 bases, and 12 bases lay between the germline ends. The CDR3 covers 15 residues. Per germline, CDR1 SGHRS and CDR2 YFSETQ. CDR3 in amino acids: CASSYWDRPNYGYTF. The CDR3 bases are TGCGCCAGCAGCTACTGGGACCGTCCTAACTATGGCTACACCTTC.

This chain links TRBV7-9 with TRBJ2-3; D is possibly TRBD2 (6 bases). V was trimmed by 4 bases and J by 3 bases, leaving 11 bases between them. This CDR3 is built from 14 residues. Germline CDR1 and CDR2: SEHNR and FQNEAQ (reference sequence). The CDR3 DNA sequence: TGTGCCAGCAGCTCGACTAGTTATACAGATACGCAGTATTTT. It encodes CASSSTSYTDTQYF.

The chain recombines TRBV6-5 with TRBJ1-1; D possibly corresponds to TRBD1 (6 bases). Per the germline V gene, CDR1 is MNHEY and CDR2 is SVGAGI. The CDR3 covers 14 residues. Trimming took off 2 bases at V and 6 bases at J, with 13 bases between the two ends. The DNA of the CDR3 is TGTGCCAGCAGTTACCTAGGGGGGGCCTCTGAAGCTTTCTTT. It specifies CASSYLGGASEAFF.

The rearrangement uses TRBV7-9 and TRBJ2-3; 7 bases match TRBD1. V lost 4 bases to trimming and J lost 0 bases; unmatched junction nucleotides: 4. Germline CDR1 reads SEHNR; CDR2 reads FQNEAQ (reference sequence). The CDR3 sequence is 15 residues long. CDR3 sequence reads: CASSYETGSTDTQYF. The CDR3 nucleotides are TGTGCCAGCAGCTACGAGACAGGGAGCACAGATACGCAGTATTTT.

This chain uses TRBV13 with TRBJ2-7; D might be TRBD2 (6 bases). Trimming pared 6 bases from V and 4 bases from J, leaving 25 bases between. CDR3 length: 17 amino acids. Looked up from germline, CDR1 is PRHDT and CDR2 is FYEKMQ (reference sequence). The CDR3 sequence: CASRSLARDSATYEQYF. The CDR3 DNA sequence: TGTGCCAGCAGATCGCTGGCCCGGGACTCCGCGACGTACGAGCAGTACTTC.